This T cell receptor (beta chain) comes out of a study of OX40 agonist ivuxolimab in advanced cancers. Sequenced by immunoSEQ multiplex PCR; TCRdb stores in-frame clones only, minus some. Altogether roughly 87,000 clones are present, 80% to 95% being singletons, with the ten largest covering over 8.5%. The CDR3 loop spans 15 amino acids. In germline, CDR1 is SNHLY, CDR2 FYNNEI. The V end lost 11 bases, the J end lost 2 bases, and 19 bases lay between the germline ends. The origin of this receptor is an adult with an advanced solid tumor such as melanoma, head and neck, liver or kidney cancer. The sample was CD4+ or CD8+ T cells sorted from blood, taken in a trial of the OX40 agonist ivuxolimab. V is TRBV2 and J is TRBJ2-1; D not certain. CDR3 bases: TGTGCCGGACCTTCGGGCCAGTCACCCTACAATGAGCAGTTCTTC. Residues: CAGPSGQSPYNEQFF.